The 3 T cell receptor beta chains presented below share a single source sample, sequenced in a study of identical twins listed by TCRdb under 2016. Library creation used 5' RACE. The sequencer listed for this sample is Illumina HiSeq 2000. In TCRdb, the public reads were trimmed at Q25 with fastp and aligned with MiXCR, with productive beta chains retained. Rows with one shared CDR3 protein collapse into an entry with the most common genes and DNA. Counted in this sample were over 500,000 distinct CDR3 sequences; 22% of them appeared once. The ten largest clones take up about 0.91% of the sample. This sample also appeared in a second study, on T cells expressing NK-cell markers.

The sample was CD4+ T cells sorted from blood. Receptors were obtained from a woman aged 18-29 years in good health.

This clonotype came up a few times. The chain couples TRBV12-3 or TRBV12-4 to TRBJ1-4, with 7 bases identical to TRBD1. The CDR3 sequence is 14 residues long. The trim removed 6 bases at V and 3 bases at J, leaving 4 bases unmatched. The CDR3, as DNA: TGTGCCAGCAGCCTGGGACAGCCTAATGAAAAACTGTTTTTT. Amino acid sequence: CASSLGQPNEKLFF.

This sequence joins TRBV15 and TRBJ2-5; 8 nucleotides agree with TRBD1. From germline, CDR1 is LNHNV and CDR2 YYDKDF (reference sequence). This CDR3 contains 15 residues. J was trimmed by 4 bases and V by 0 bases; bases with no gene match: 4. CDR3 amino acids: CATSRDRQGLETQYF. Here the CDR3 DNA reads TGTGCCACCAGCAGAGATCGACAGGGGCTAGAGACCCAGTACTTC.

This clonotype came up many times. V is TRBV12-3 or TRBV12-4 and J is TRBJ1-4; D is ambiguous. The CDR3 has 14 amino acids. The ends were cut back, 2 bases at V and 3 bases at J, with 7 bases in the middle. CDR3 in DNA: TGTGCCAGCAGTTTATCCTCGGCTAATGAAAAACTGTTTTTT. This gives the protein CASSLSSANEKLFF.